The sequence of this T cell receptor beta chain was determined in a study of glioma-infiltrating T cells. The study's findings and limits: Gliomas, especially low-grade, showed above-expected tissue-blood divergence; non-neoplastic patients showed below.

The iRepertoire nested amplicon-rescue multiplex PCR amplified TCR alpha and beta CDR3s from RNA. Input was about 85-450 ng of tissue mRNA or PBMC total RNA. TCRdb independently ran MiXCR on the multiplex PCR reads; one entry per CDR3 protein. This table holds approximately 400,000 distinct CDR3 sequences, roughly two fifths found once. About this clonotype itself: What it binds is not known.

CDR3 size: 14 residues. V lost 5 bases and J 7 bases, leaving 17 bases between the germline ends. Germline loops: CDR1 SEHNR, CDR2 FQNEAQ (reference sequence). The chain has TRBV7-9 and TRBJ2-5, with a possible D match to TRBD2 (6 bases). The sequence derives from a human donor with low-grade glioma or glioblastoma, undergoing nonglioma brain surgery, or in good health (not recorded which). Sequencing was carried out using glioma tissue, nonneoplastic brain tissue, or PBMCs (not recorded which). The CDR3 DNA reads TGTGCCAGCAGCCGACGGACTACGATGGGGACCCAGTACTTC. Translating it yields CASSRRTTMGTQYF.